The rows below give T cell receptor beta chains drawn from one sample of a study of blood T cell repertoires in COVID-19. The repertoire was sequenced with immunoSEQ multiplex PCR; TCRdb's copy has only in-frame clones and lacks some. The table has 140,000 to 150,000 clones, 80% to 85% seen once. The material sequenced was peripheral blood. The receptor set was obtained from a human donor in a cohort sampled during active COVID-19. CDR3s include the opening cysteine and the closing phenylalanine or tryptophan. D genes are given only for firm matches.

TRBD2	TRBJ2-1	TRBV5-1	CASSLGAGGAYNEQFF	TGCGCCAGCAGCTTAGGAGCGGGAGGGGCGTACAATGAGCAGTTCTTC
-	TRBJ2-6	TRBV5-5	CASSQQVFGANVLTF	TGTGCCAGCAGCCAGCAGGTATTCGGGGCCAACGTCCTGACTTTC
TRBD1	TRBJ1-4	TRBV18	CASSPPPGQGAGTNEKLFF	TGTGCCAGCTCACCACCGCCGGGACAGGGGGCAGGAACTAATGAAAAACTGTTTTTT
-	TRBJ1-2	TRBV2	CASSPGVFVLYGYTF	TGTGCCAGCAGTCCAGGGGTTTTCGTCCTCTATGGCTACACCTTC
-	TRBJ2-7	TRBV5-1	CASSSREGSSYEQYF	TGCGCCAGCAGCTCCCGGGAAGGGAGCTCCTACGAGCAGTACTTC
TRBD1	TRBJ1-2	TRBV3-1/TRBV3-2	CASSQAGGGNYGYTF	TGTGCCAGCAGCCAAGCAGGGGGCGGGAACTATGGCTACACCTTC
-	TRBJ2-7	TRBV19	CASSIVGGYGYEQYF	TGTGCCAGTAGTATAGTTGGGGGGTATGGCTACGAGCAGTACTTC
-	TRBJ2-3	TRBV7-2	CASSPGSSTDTQYF	TGTGCCAGCAGCCCGGGAAGCAGCACAGATACGCAGTATTTT
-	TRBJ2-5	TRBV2	CASSDNTGTGETQYF	TGTGCCAGCAGTGACAATACAGGGACGGGAGAGACCCAGTACTTC
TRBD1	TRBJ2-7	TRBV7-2	CASSLGGTGHYEQYF	TGTGCCAGCAGCTTGGGCGGGACAGGGCACTACGAGCAGTACTTC
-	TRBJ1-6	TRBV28	CASSFRGGGPLHF	TGTGCCAGCAGTTTCCGGGGAGGTGGACCCCTCCACTTT
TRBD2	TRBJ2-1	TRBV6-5	CASSPPSGRDNEQFF	TGTGCCAGCAGCCCCCCTAGCGGGAGGGACAATGAGCAGTTCTTC
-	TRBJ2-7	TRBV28	CASSLNTYEQYF	TGTGCCAGCAGTTTGAACACCTACGAGCAGTACTTC
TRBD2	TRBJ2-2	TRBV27	CASSSASGAGGELFF	TGTGCCAGCAGTTCCGCTAGCGGTGCGGGGGGGGAGCTGTTTTTT
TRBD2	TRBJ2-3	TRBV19	CASSIALTPGLAGVLHQYF	TGTGCCAGTAGTATAGCCCTCACACCGGGACTAGCGGGAGTCCTCCACCAGTATTTT
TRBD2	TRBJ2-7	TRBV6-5	CASSSASGSYEQYF	TGTGCCAGCAGTTCAGCTAGCGGGTCCTACGAGCAGTACTTC
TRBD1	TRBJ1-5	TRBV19	CASSFQTGLLNQPQHF	TGTGCCAGTAGTTTCCAGACAGGGTTGCTCAATCAGCCCCAGCATTTT